These 3 T cell receptor beta chains originate from one sample sequenced in a study of blood T cells in healthy people across ages. A second roughly 6 to 11 cycle PCR used barcoded and J-beta primers. TCRdb fed the 5' RACE reads into MiXCR, producing one record per CDR3 protein. The sample contains roughly 790,000 distinct CDR3 sequences, 40% to 45% of which appear only once. The sequencing sample was made of blood. These receptors all stem from a woman aged 60-75 years in good health.

The J gene is TRBJ2-7, the V gene TRBV6-5; 8 bases are a match to TRBD1. Germline CDR1 is MNHEY and CDR2 is SVGAGI. This CDR3 has 13 residues. J gave up 10 bases and V 2 bases, and 7 bases lay outside the gene matches. The CDR3 region is CASSYRPTGAQYF. CDR3 nucleotide sequence: TGTGCCAGCAGTTACCGACCGACAGGGGCCCAGTACTTC.

The chain carries TRBV25-1 and TRBJ1-2; 9 bases match TRBD1. The germline V gene has CDR1 MGHDK and CDR2 SYGVNS. This CDR3 spans 14 amino acids. V was pared by 5 bases and J by 6 bases, with 7 bases of the junction left unmatched. The CDR3 loop is CASSWGQGFNGYTF. CDR3 DNA: TGTGCCAGCAGTTGGGGACAGGGTTTTAATGGCTACACCTTC.

The chain carries TRBV7-9 and TRBJ1-5; 7 bases fit TRBD1. V lost 3 bases, J lost 3 bases, and 11 bases stayed unmatched. Germline lookup yields CDR1 SEHNR and CDR2 FQNEAQ (reference sequence). This CDR3 spans 17 amino acids. The CDR3 DNA follows: TGTGCCAGCAGCTTGGGAATGGCGGGACAGCTCAATCAGCCCCAGCATTTT. It is translated as CASSLGMAGQLNQPQHF.